Listed below are T cell receptor beta chains from one sample, sequenced in a study of blood T cell repertoires in COVID-19. Libraries were prepared by immunoSEQ multiplex PCR; TCRdb keeps only in-frame clonotypes and omits some of them. The table lists about 110,000 clones, approximately 80% of them singletons. The sample comprised peripheral blood. These receptors came from a man older than 75 with COVID-19, enrolled during active disease. CDR3s include the opening cysteine and the closing phenylalanine or tryptophan. D genes are given only for firm matches. Clone size is shown for a subset of rows, as once, few, many or a class of expanded clone.

few	TRBV7-3	14	-	TRBJ2-3	CASSPGISGDTQYF	TGTGCCAGCAGCCCAGGGATTAGTGGAGATACGCAGTATTTT
-	TRBV3-1/TRBV3-2	16	TRBD1	TRBJ2-7	CASSLVSQGNLYEQYF	TGTGCCAGCAGCCTCGTGTCACAGGGGAACCTCTACGAGCAGTACTTC
-	TRBV6-2/TRBV6-3	17	-	TRBJ2-3	CASSSPHSGWNTDTQYF	TGTGCCAGCAGTTCCCCCCATTCGGGGTGGAACACAGATACGCAGTATTTT
-	TRBV6-2/TRBV6-3	13	-	TRBJ2-7	CASSYDSSYEQYF	TGTGCCAGCAGTTACGACAGCTCCTACGAGCAGTACTTC
once	TRBV19	14	TRBD2	TRBJ2-1	CASARGLSYNEQFF	TGTGCCAGCGCTAGGGGACTATCGTACAATGAGCAGTTCTTC
few	TRBV28	15	-	TRBJ1-5	CASSKGLYSNQPQHF	TGTGCCAGCAGCAAGGGACTGTATAGCAATCAGCCCCAGCATTTT
-	TRBV11-2	15	-	TRBJ2-1	CASSLGRSSYNEQFF	TGTGCCAGCAGCTTAGGACGGAGCTCCTACAATGAGCAGTTCTTC
-	TRBV4-1	13	-	TRBJ2-7	CASSQEPPDEQYF	TGCGCCAGCAGCCAAGAACCGCCGGACGAGCAGTACTTC
-	TRBV28	13	-	TRBJ1-3	CASQRGSGNTIYF	TGTGCCAGTCAGCGGGGTTCTGGAAACACCATATATTTT
-	TRBV28	13	TRBD1	TRBJ1-4	CAIFATGVEKLFF	TGTGCCATCTTCGCGACAGGGGTAGAAAAACTGTTTTTT
-	TRBV7-2	15	-	TRBJ1-5	CASSFADSSYQPQHF	TGTGCCAGCAGCTTCGCGGACAGTTCGTACCAGCCCCAGCATTTT
-	TRBV7-9	13	-	TRBJ2-3	CASSLVRTDTQYF	TGTGCCAGCAGCTTAGTCAGAACAGATACGCAGTATTTT
-	TRBV5-4	17	TRBD1	TRBJ2-7	CASSFLRTGWVSYEQYF	TGTGCCAGCAGCTTTCTTCGGACAGGGTGGGTCTCCTACGAGCAGTACTTC
-	TRBV3-1/TRBV3-2	17	TRBD2	TRBJ2-2	CASSQERGGRATGELFF	TGTGCCAGCAGCCAAGAACGGGGCGGGAGGGCCACCGGGGAGCTGTTTTTT
-	TRBV4-1	19	TRBD2	TRBJ2-5	CASSQDRSQAGGLKETQYF	TGCGCCAGCAGCCAAGATCGGTCTCAGGCGGGAGGTCTTAAAGAGACCCAGTACTTC
-	TRBV9	17	TRBD2	TRBJ2-1	CASSVEGKLAGGHEQFF	TGTGCCAGCAGCGTAGAGGGGAAACTAGCGGGAGGACATGAGCAGTTCTTC
-	TRBV28	16	TRBD1	TRBJ1-5	CASSFWTGTGYQPQHF	TGTGCCAGCAGTTTCTGGACAGGGACGGGGTATCAGCCCCAGCATTTT
-	TRBV9	14	TRBD1	TRBJ1-2	CASPPTGVDYGYTF	TGTGCCAGCCCCCCCACAGGGGTTGACTATGGCTACACCTTC
few	TRBV4-2	14	TRBD1	TRBJ1-6	CAVSRGQGESPLHF	TGTGCCGTCTCCCGGGGACAGGGGGAATCACCCCTCCACTTT
-	TRBV6-5	14	-	TRBJ1-5	CASSYTGSNQPQHF	TGTGCCAGCAGTTACACAGGAAGCAATCAGCCCCAGCATTTT
-	TRBV5-5	15	TRBD1	TRBJ2-1	CASSLFATGGNEQFF	TGTGCCAGCAGCCTGTTCGCTACAGGGGGCAATGAGCAGTTCTTC
-	TRBV5-1	13	-	TRBJ2-5	CASSLGLEETQYF	TGCGCCAGCAGCTTGGGACTGGAAGAGACCCAGTACTTC
-	TRBV4-3	16	-	TRBJ1-2	CASSQEYPDSNYGYTF	TGCGCCAGCAGCCAAGAGTACCCAGATTCTAACTATGGCTACACCTTC
few	TRBV19	18	TRBD2	TRBJ2-5	CASSITVPGLAGGETQYF	TGTGCCAGTAGTATAACGGTCCCCGGACTAGCGGGAGGGGAGACCCAGTACTTC
-	TRBV7-2	16	TRBD2	TRBJ2-3	CASRSLAGVGLDTQYF	TGTGCCAGCAGGTCTCTAGCGGGAGTAGGTCTGGATACGCAGTATTTT
-	TRBV4-2	16	-	TRBJ2-1	CASSQDLRGGYNEQFF	TGTGCCAGCAGCCAAGATCTTAGGGGGGGTTACAATGAGCAGTTCTTC
-	TRBV12-2	15	-	TRBJ1-3	CASRLAVARGNTIYF	-
-	TRBV23-1	16	-	TRBJ2-2	CASSQSRATNTGELFF	TGCGCCAGCAGTCAATCGAGGGCGACGAACACCGGGGAGCTGTTTTTT
-	TRBV7-2	15	TRBD1	TRBJ2-7	CASSLNPGGTYEQYF	TGTGCCAGCAGCTTAAATCCAGGGGGTACCTACGAGCAGTACTTC
-	TRBV18	14	-	TRBJ1-2	CASSGGVTSYGYTF	TGTGCCAGCTCCGGGGGAGTAACGAGCTATGGCTACACCTTC
-	TRBV18	15	TRBD1	TRBJ2-5	CASSPLGTAEETQYF	TGTGCCAGCTCACCACTCGGGACAGCCGAAGAGACCCAGTACTTC
-	TRBV19	16	TRBD1	TRBJ1-1	CASNSGQFLMNTEAFF	TGTGCCAGTAACTCGGGACAGTTCCTTATGAACACTGAAGCTTTCTTT
-	TRBV19	13	-	TRBJ1-1	CASSTDGDTEAFF	TGTGCCAGTAGTACCGACGGGGACACTGAAGCTTTCTTT
-	TRBV7-2	12	-	TRBJ1-5	CASSRGDQPQHF	TGTGCCAGCAGCCGGGGGGATCAGCCCCAGCATTTT
-	TRBV20-1	14	TRBD2	TRBJ2-5	CSASSSGRSETQYF	TGCAGTGCTAGTTCTAGCGGGAGATCAGAGACCCAGTACTTC
-	TRBV9	14	-	TRBJ2-3	CASSVTGAGDTQYF	TGTGCCAGCAGCGTGACGGGAGCCGGAGATACGCAGTATTTT
-	TRBV5-6	15	-	TRBJ2-7	CASSLGSGSSYEQYF	TGTGCCAGCAGCTTAGGTAGCGGAAGCTCCTACGAGCAGTACTTC
-	TRBV4-2	15	-	TRBJ2-3	CASSQDYGNTDTQYF	TGTGCCAGCAGCCAGGACTACGGAAACACAGATACGCAGTATTTT
-	TRBV16	16	TRBD1	TRBJ2-7	CASSQGRDRGNYEQYF	TGTGCCAGCAGCCAAGGGAGGGACAGGGGTAATTACGAGCAGTACTTC
-	TRBV7-2	15	TRBD1	TRBJ1-2	CASSSPGQGGYGYTF	TGTGCCAGCAGCTCCCCCGGACAGGGCGGCTATGGCTACACCTTC
-	TRBV3-1/TRBV3-2	15	TRBD1	TRBJ2-3	CASSQNQGGTDTQYF	TGTGCCAGCAGTCAAAATCAGGGGGGCACAGATACGCAGTATTTT
-	TRBV28	15	TRBD1	TRBJ2-4	CASSLGGEAKNIQYF	TGTGCCAGCAGTCTAGGGGGCGAGGCCAAAAACATTCAGTACTTC
-	TRBV9	15	TRBD2	TRBJ2-2	CASSGASGARRELFF	TGTGCCAGCAGCGGTGCCAGCGGGGCCCGCCGGGAGCTGTTTTTT
-	TRBV3-1/TRBV3-2	11	-	TRBJ2-7	CASSPGVEQYF	TGTGCCAGCAGCCCGGGTGTCGAGCAGTACTTC
-	TRBV3-1/TRBV3-2	14	-	TRBJ1-4	CASSQESRGEKLFF	TGTGCCAGCAGCCAAGAATCCCGGGGAGAAAAACTGTTTTTT
-	TRBV6-5	15	TRBD2	TRBJ2-1	CASIRGTSDLNEQFF	TGTGCCAGCATTCGCGGGACTAGCGACCTCAATGAGCAGTTCTTC
-	TRBV7-2	14	TRBD2	TRBJ2-7	CASSLGLAAYEQYF	TGTGCCAGCAGCTTAGGGCTAGCGGCCTACGAGCAGTACTTC
-	TRBV11-3	13	-	TRBJ1-1	CASSFSLNTEAFF	TGTGCCAGCAGCTTCTCCCTGAACACTGAAGCTTTCTTT
-	TRBV13	17	TRBD2	TRBJ2-7	CASSLYLAGEVPYEQYF	TGTGCCAGCAGCCTCTACTTAGCGGGAGAAGTTCCCTACGAGCAGTACTTC
-	TRBV3-1/TRBV3-2	17	-	TRBJ2-5	CASSQSRLGQPGETQYF	TGTGCCAGCAGCCAATCGCGGTTAGGACAGCCAGGAGAGACCCAGTACTTC
-	TRBV2	14	TRBD1	TRBJ2-7	CASSARTGATEQYF	TGTGCCAGCAGTGCTAGGACAGGCGCCACAGAGCAGTACTTC
-	TRBV6-6	20	TRBD2	TRBJ2-5	CASSPRYGLATEPYQETQYF	TGTGCCAGCAGTCCTCGTTACGGACTAGCTACCGAACCATACCAAGAGACCCAGTACTTC
-	TRBV6-6	16	TRBD2	TRBJ2-7	CASRPSGRQNSYEQYF	TGTGCCAGCAGACCCAGCGGGAGGCAAAACTCCTACGAGCAGTACTTC